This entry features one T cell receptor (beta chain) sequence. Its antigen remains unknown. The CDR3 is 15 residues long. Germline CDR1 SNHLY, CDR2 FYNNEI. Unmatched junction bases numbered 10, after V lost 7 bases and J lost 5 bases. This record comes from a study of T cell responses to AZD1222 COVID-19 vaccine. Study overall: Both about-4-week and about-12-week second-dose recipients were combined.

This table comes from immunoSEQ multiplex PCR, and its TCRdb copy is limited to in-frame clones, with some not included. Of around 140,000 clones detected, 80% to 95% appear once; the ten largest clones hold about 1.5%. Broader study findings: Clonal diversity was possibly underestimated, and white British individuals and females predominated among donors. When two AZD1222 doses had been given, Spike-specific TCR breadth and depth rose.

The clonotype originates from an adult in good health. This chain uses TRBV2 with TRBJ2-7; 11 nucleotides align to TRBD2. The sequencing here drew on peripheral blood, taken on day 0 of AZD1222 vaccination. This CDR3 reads CASILTGTSGNEQYF. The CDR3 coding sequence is TGTGCCAGCATCCTCACCGGGACTAGCGGAAACGAGCAGTACTTC.